The 7 T cell receptor beta chains below all came from one sample that was sequenced in a study of T-cell memory formation after mild COVID-19. Each CDR3 protein gets one entry after TCRdb re-called the 5' RACE reads with MiXCR. The sample has around 130,000 distinct CDR3 sequences; about 6% are singletons. The sequenced sample consisted of PBMCs or a T cell subset sorted from them (not recorded which). Receptors were obtained from an adult woman who had mild COVID-19 (a few samples of this study predate the infection). Cell type and time point are not known.

The rearrangement joins TRBV7-6 to TRBJ2-5; TRBD2 matches at 8 bases. With 1 base clipped from V and 5 bases from J, the junction kept 6 bases outside the gene matches. The CDR3 has 15 amino acids. Germline assignment: CDR1 SGHVS and CDR2 FNYEAQ. The CDR3 DNA sequence: TGTGCCAGCAGCTTAGGACTAGCGCTCATGGAGACCCAGTACTTC. This translates into CASSLGLALMETQYF.

This clonotype came up many times. The chain is built from TRBV29-1 and TRBJ2-7; the D is unclear. The CDR3 has 14 residues. V shed 1 base and J shed 6 bases, with 16 bases lying between them. CDR1 and CDR2 from the germline V gene are SQVTM and ANQGSEA. This CDR3 reads CSVEARTRNAEQYF. CDR3 sequence (DNA): TGCAGCGTTGAAGCCAGGACCCGGAACGCCGAGCAGTACTTC.

A few counts support this clonotype. This rearrangement joins TRBV20-1 to TRBJ2-7, with TRBD1 matching over 9 bases. Germline trimming cut 0 bases from V and 7 bases from J; bases unmatched to any gene: 10. CDR3 length equals 15 residues. Germline loops: CDR1 DFQATT, CDR2 SNEGSKA (reference sequence). For the CDR3, the DNA is TGCAGTGCTAGAGATCTACAGGGGGCGCCGGGTGAGCAGTACTTC. As protein: CSARDLQGAPGEQYF.

This clonotype was detected ten times or more. The rearrangement uses TRBV29-1 and TRBJ2-1; D is unclear. Trimming took off 5 bases at V and 5 bases at J, with 4 bases between the two ends. Germline CDR1 SQVTM, CDR2 ANQGSEA. The CDR3 runs 10 residues. CDR3 amino acids: CSVRDNEQFF. CDR3 sequence (DNA): TGCAGCGTTCGGGACAATGAGCAGTTCTTC.

The chain combines TRBV12-3 or TRBV12-4 with TRBJ2-5; D is perhaps TRBD1 (6 bases). The V gene lost 6 bases and the J gene lost 3 bases, with 11 bases spanning the gap. The CDR3 totals 13 residues. CDR3 protein: CASRQGPKETQYF. The DNA of the CDR3 is TGTGCCAGCAGACAGGGTCCGAAAGAGACCCAGTACTTC.

The chain links TRBV21-1 to TRBJ2-3; the table's D call, TRBD2, was not checked against the DNA. TRBV21-1 is an annotated pseudogene. The CDR3 covers 15 residues. This CDR3 reads CASNSSGGNTDTQYF. CDR3 bases: TGTGCCAGCAACTCTAGCGGGGGAAATACAGATACGCAGTATTTT.

The sample holds a few counts of this clonotype. This rearrangement joins TRBV7-2 to TRBJ2-3; D unclear. Germline CDR1 reads SGHTA; CDR2 reads FQGNSA. CDR3 length: 16 residues. V was clipped by 1 base and J by 0 bases, with 11 bases between them. The CDR3 region has the DNA TGTGCCAGCAGCTTAGAGGCCTTCCTGAGCACAGATACGCAGTATTTT. Its protein is CASSLEAFLSTDTQYF.